Below, 3 T cell receptor beta chains from the same sample are listed, as sequenced in a study of T cell responses to AZD1222 COVID-19 vaccine. Profiled with immunoSEQ multiplex PCR; TCRdb holds only in-frame clones, not every one. The table has about 76,000 clones, approximately 91% seen once. The input for sequencing was peripheral blood, taken on day 0 of AZD1222 vaccination. These receptor sequences come from an adult in good health.

This clone was picked up a small number of times. The rearrangement links TRBV27 to TRBJ2-7, with D possibly being TRBD1 (6 bases). The V gene's germline CDR1 is MNHEY and CDR2 SMNVEV (reference sequence). CDR3 length: 15 amino acids. Trimming removed 6 bases at V and 0 bases at J, with 15 bases between. The CDR3 loop reads CASRGSRDISYEQYF. CDR3 coding DNA: TGTGCCAGCAGAGGATCCCGGGACATCTCCTACGAGCAGTACTTC.

In this sample, this clone turned up once. The chain is built from TRBV11-3 and TRBJ2-3, with 7 bases that match TRBD2. Germline values: CDR1 SGHNT, CDR2 YENEEA. V was pared by 5 bases and J by 0 bases, with 2 bases of the junction left unmatched. There are 14 residues in the CDR3. CDR3 sequence (DNA): TGTGCCAGCAGCGCACTAGCGAGCACAGATACGCAGTATTTT. Amino acid sequence: CASSALASTDTQYF.

The chain employs TRBV29-1 and TRBJ1-2; TRBD1 might be the D (6 bases). There are 11 residues in the CDR3. V lost 3 bases and J 8 bases, leaving 10 bases between the germline ends. CDR1 and CDR2 (germline): SQVTM, ANQGSEA. The CDR3 nucleotides are TGCAGCGTTGAGATCGGGGGCGGCTACACCTTC. It encodes CSVEIGGGYTF.